The rows below give T cell receptor beta chains drawn from one sample of a study of identical twins. Each CDR3 protein is one row after TCRdb ran MiXCR on the 5' RACE reads. The table lists under 400,000 distinct CDR3 sequences, approximately 10% of them singletons, with 7.5% to 9.5% in the top ten. Sequenced sample: naive T cells sorted from blood. All receptors come from a woman between 45 and 65 years old in good health. Each CDR3 is given with its conserved first and last residue. The D gene is left open where the match is weak. Only part of the rows carry a size: once, few, many, or a class if the clone is expanded.

TRBV4-1	TRBJ2-3	-	-	TGCGCCAGCAGCCTCGGACTACTCCTCCTACATACGCAGTATTTT	CASSLGLLLLHTQYF
TRBV5-4	TRBJ2-1	-	few	TGTGCCAGCAGCTTGGCCCCCGGACTATCCTACAATGAGCAGTTCTTC	CASSLAPGLSYNEQFF
TRBV3-1	TRBJ1-6	-	-	TGTGCCAGCAGACCAGAGGCCGGGAGCAGAAATTCACCCCTCCACTTT	CASRPEAGSRNSPLHF
TRBV25-1	TRBJ1-2	-	few	TGTGCCAGCAGTGATTTTGGAGGCGGCTATGGCTACACCTTC	CASSDFGGGYGYTF
TRBV20-1	TRBJ1-5	-	-	TGCAGTGCTAGAGGGCCGCAGGGCCACAATCAGCCCCAGCGTTTT	CSARGPQGHNQPQRF
TRBV7-2	TRBJ2-1	TRBD2	few	TGTGCCAGCAGCTCTCTTTGGGGGAGGGCCCACTATGAGCAGTTCTTC	CASSSLWGRAHYEQFF
TRBV3-1	TRBJ2-2	-	few	TGTGCCAGCAGCCAAGTCGCGAACACCGGGGAGCTGTTTTTT	CASSQVANTGELFF
TRBV25-1	TRBJ2-7	TRBD1	few	TGTGCCAGCAGCAGTCCCGGGACAGGGATGTACGAGCAGTACTTC	CASSSPGTGMYEQYF
TRBV11-2	TRBJ2-3	-	-	TGTGCCAGCAGCTTAGAGATCGGGGATACGCAGTATTTT	CASSLEIGDTQYF
TRBV4-2	TRBJ2-2	TRBD2	-	TGTGCCAGCAGCCAAGTGGAGCGGGGGACCGGGGAGCTGTTTTTT	CASSQVERGTGELFF
TRBV20-1	TRBJ2-1	TRBD2	-	TGCAGTGCCGAGACTAGCGGGAGGTGGAATGAGCAGTTCTTC	CSAETSGRWNEQFF
TRBV9	TRBJ2-3	TRBD2	-	TGTGCCAGCAGCGTAGGATCTAGCGGGAGGGGTGGCACAGATACGCAGTATTTT	CASSVGSSGRGGTDTQYF
TRBV5-1	TRBJ2-7	TRBD1	-	TGCGCCAGCAGCCCCGGGACAGGGTTGTACGAGCAGTACTTC	CASSPGTGLYEQYF
TRBV5-1	TRBJ1-5	TRBD1	few	TGCGCCAGCAGCGTGGGGACAGGGGGCTATCAGCCCCAGCATTTT	CASSVGTGGYQPQHF
TRBV6-1	TRBJ2-5	-	few	TGTGCCAGCAGCTCCAGGTTGGAGACCCAGTACTTC	CASSSRLETQYF
TRBV12-3/TRBV12-4	TRBJ1-3	-	many	TGTGCCAGCAGTTTGGGCAGGGTCGAGTCTGGAAACACCATATATTTT	CASSLGRVESGNTIYF
TRBV11-3	TRBJ2-1	-	few	TGTGCCAGCACCATACAACAAGGCAATGAGCAGTTCTTC	CASTIQQGNEQFF
TRBV12-5	TRBJ2-7	TRBD2	many	TGTGCTAGTGGTTCGTACAGGACTAGCGGCTACGAGCAGTACTTC	CASGSYRTSGYEQYF
TRBV12-3/TRBV12-4	TRBJ1-6	-	few	TGTGCCAGCAGTTTCACCAGCCAGGGTAATTCACCCCTCCACTTT	CASSFTSQGNSPLHF
TRBV6-5	TRBJ1-1	-	-	TGTGCCAGCATAAGGGATGGACAGAACACTGAAGCTTTCTTT	CASIRDGQNTEAFF
TRBV12-5	TRBJ2-1	-	few	TGTGCTAGTGGTTTGTCGGGTACGGACAATGAGCAGTTCTTC	CASGLSGTDNEQFF
TRBV6-5	TRBJ2-3	-	few	TGTGCCAGCACCGTTAACCCCACCACAGATACGCAGTATTTT	CASTVNPTTDTQYF
TRBV7-9	TRBJ2-5	TRBD1	-	TGTGCCAGCAGCATTACAGGGGGGATACAAGAGACCCAGTACTTC	CASSITGGIQETQYF
TRBV11-2	TRBJ2-5	TRBD2	-	TGTGCCAGCAGCTCTACTAGGGCTAGCGGAGAGACCCAGTACTTC	CASSSTRASGETQYF
TRBV5-1	TRBJ2-7	-	many	TGTGCCAGCAGTTTAAGGACCTCCTACGAGCAGTACTTC	CASSLRTSYEQYF
TRBV29-1	TRBJ1-1	-	-	TGCAGCGTTGTTAATTCGGCATACGGAGCTTTCTTT	CSVVNSAYGAFF
TRBV7-3	TRBJ2-3	-	few	TGTGCCAGCAGCTTAACGGGCGTGGGTTCAGATACGCAGTATTTT	CASSLTGVGSDTQYF
TRBV27	TRBJ1-5	TRBD1	many	TGTGCCAGCAGTCAATTAACCCTCGGACAGGGGGCTACTCAGCCCCAGCATTTT	CASSQLTLGQGATQPQHF
TRBV15	TRBJ2-5	-	many	TGTGCCACCAGCAAAGGCAGGGCGGAAGAGACCCAGTACTTC	CATSKGRAEETQYF
TRBV2	TRBJ1-3	-	few	TGTGCCAGCAGTGAATTATTGGCAATCTCTGGAAACACCATATATTTT	CASSELLAISGNTIYF
TRBV5-1	TRBJ2-1	TRBD2	few	TGCGCCAGCAGCTTACGGACTAGCGGGAGGCGTGACTACAATGAGCAGTTCTTC	CASSLRTSGRRDYNEQFF
TRBV9	TRBJ2-5	-	-	TGTGCCAGCAGCGTTCTGGGAATGGGGGAGACCCAGTACTTC	CASSVLGMGETQYF
TRBV11-3	TRBJ1-3	-	few	TGTGCCAGCAGCTTAGCCTTGGCTGGAAACACCATATATTTT	CASSLALAGNTIYF
TRBV10-3	TRBJ2-3	-	-	TGTGCCATCGGGGCGGCAGGGGGGGATACGCAGTATTTT	CAIGAAGGDTQYF
TRBV12-3/TRBV12-4	TRBJ2-1	TRBD2	many	TGTGCCAGCAGGGTAGCGGGAGACAATGAGCAGTTCTTC	CASRVAGDNEQFF
TRBV7-2	TRBJ2-2	-	many	TGTGCCAGCAGCCGCCGACTCAGTTACACCGGGGAGCTGTTTTTT	CASSRRLSYTGELFF
TRBV6-5	TRBJ1-6	-	few	TGTGCCAGCAGACCCACCGGGGGCTTAAATTCACCCCTCCACTTT	CASRPTGGLNSPLHF
TRBV20-1	TRBJ1-4	TRBD1	few	TGCAGTGCTAGCAGAGGGGCAGGGGGTATAAAACTGTTTTTT	CSASRGAGGIKLFF
TRBV4-1	TRBJ2-3	TRBD2	many	TGCGCCAGCAGCCAAGACCTCGGCGGGAGGGGCCCTAGCACAGATACGCAGTATTTT	CASSQDLGGRGPSTDTQYF
TRBV19	TRBJ2-1	-	few	TGTGCCAGTATCACCCCTAGGGGCGATGAGCAGTTCTTC	CASITPRGDEQFF
TRBV25-1	TRBJ1-1	TRBD1	-	TGTGCCAGCAGGCCAACAGGGGACTTCACTGAAGCTTTCTTT	CASRPTGDFTEAFF
TRBV2	TRBJ2-1	-	-	TGTGCCAGCAGAGAGGGGCGGGCGACCAATGAGCAGTTCTTC	CASREGRATNEQFF
TRBV3-1	TRBJ2-1	-	-	TGTGCCAGCAGCCAAGGGGGGGCCGGGTACAATGAGCAGTTCTTC	CASSQGGAGYNEQFF
TRBV12-3/TRBV12-4	TRBJ2-1	-	-	TGTGCCAGCAGCTCCCCACTAGCTTACAATGAGCAGTTCTTC	CASSSPLAYNEQFF
TRBV5-6	TRBJ2-7	TRBD1	-	TGTGCCAACAGCGTTTATACCGGGACAGCTTTCTACGAGCAGTACTTC	CANSVYTGTAFYEQYF
TRBV12-3/TRBV12-4	TRBJ2-7	TRBD2	many	TGTGCCAGCAGTGTTCCGGGACTAGATACCTTCTACGAGCAGTACTTC	CASSVPGLDTFYEQYF
TRBV7-6	TRBJ2-5	-	once	TGTGCCAGCAGCGAACAGGGAGGGGGAGAGACCCAGTACTTC	CASSEQGGGETQYF
TRBV27	TRBJ1-2	TRBD1	few	TGTGCCAGCAGTCGGGACAGGGGGGGAGATGGCTACACCTTC	CASSRDRGGDGYTF
TRBV6-2/TRBV6-3	TRBJ2-5	TRBD2	-	TGTGCCAGCAGTTACGGAGCGGGAGTGGGAGAGACCCAGTACTTC	CASSYGAGVGETQYF
TRBV11-2	TRBJ2-7	-	few	TGTGCCAGCAGCTTAGTACAGGGACCCCCCTACGAGCAGTACTTC	CASSLVQGPPYEQYF
TRBV4-2	TRBJ1-1	-	many	TGTGCCAGCAGCCAAGAGTCCAGGAACACTGAAGCTTTCTTT	CASSQESRNTEAFF
TRBV15	TRBJ1-4	TRBD1	few	TGTGCCACCAGCACCGACAGGGTTCATGAACTGTTTTTT	CATSTDRVHELFF
TRBV12-3/TRBV12-4	TRBJ2-7	-	many	TGTGCCAGCAGCCCGGGGGCGGGCAGCGGAGGGATCTACGAGCAGTACTTC	CASSPGAGSGGIYEQYF
TRBV12-3/TRBV12-4	TRBJ1-2	-	few	TGTGCCAGCAGTTTAAGTCATGGCTACACCTTC	CASSLSHGYTF
TRBV5-4	TRBJ2-5	-	few	TGTGCCAGCAGCGAGAAGACAGGGAAGCGGGTGGAGACCCAGTACTTC	CASSEKTGKRVETQYF